What follows are 31 T cell receptor beta chains derived from one specimen sequenced in a study of shared clonotypes between healthy human individuals. Some clones are missing from TCRdb's copy, which holds only in-frame ones; the method was immunoSEQ multiplex PCR. Among about 1.5 million clones listed, approximately 98% were seen once. What was sequenced was naive CD4+ T cells sorted from blood. Subset in this sample: CD45RA+ positively selected. The receptors were sampled from a man younger than 40 in good health.

The J gene is TRBJ2-4, the V gene TRBV27; 10 bases are a match to TRBD1. The V gene's germline CDR1 is MNHEY and CDR2 SMNVEV (reference sequence). This CDR3 contains 18 residues. Trimming took 6 bases from V and 4 from J; bases not matched to a gene: 15. The CDR3 spells CASRRDRGTPDVKNIQYF. The CDR3 region has the DNA TGTGCCAGCAGAAGGGACAGGGGTACCCCGGACGTGAAAAACATTCAGTACTTC.

The gene calls are TRBV6-5 and TRBJ2-7; D is uncertain. Deletions cut 5 bases from V and 4 bases from J, with 15 bases between. The CDR3 runs 14 residues. CDR1 is MNHEY and CDR2 is SVGAGI in the germline V gene. CDR3 sequence: CASSLDSTLYEQYF. The CDR3 nucleotides read TGTGCCAGCAGTCTCGACTCGACTTTATACGAGCAGTACTTC.

This CDR3 reads CASSPQRVAREKLFF. The CDR3 DNA follows: TGTGCCAGCTCACCACAACGGGTTGCTAGGGAAAAACTGTTTTTT. The genes are TRBV18 and TRBJ1-4, with D unclear. Germline lookup yields CDR1 KGHSH and CDR2 LQKENI. V was clipped by 1 base and J by 8 bases, with 14 bases between them. There are 15 residues in the CDR3.

The chain recombines TRBV28 with TRBJ2-7; the D gene is possibly TRBD2 (5 bases). There are 13 residues in the CDR3. V lost 2 bases and J 7 bases, leaving 12 bases between the germline ends. The germline V gene encodes CDR1 MDHEN and CDR2 SYDVKM. Here the CDR3 reads CASSLGFGKEQYF. CDR3 DNA sequence: TGTGCCAGCAGTTTAGGTTTCGGGAAAGAGCAGTACTTC.

The V and J genes are TRBV5-3 and TRBJ2-7; D unresolved. TRBV5-3 is given ORF status, its function remaining uncertain. The length of the CDR3 is 15 residues. V was pared by 1 base and J by 1 base, with 12 bases between. CDR3 nucleotides: TGTGCCAGAAGCTTGAACACACCCGCTTCCTACGAGCAGTACTTC. The encoded protein is CARSLNTPASYEQYF.

The chain carries TRBV28 and TRBJ1-2; maybe TRBD1 (5 bases). Germline CDR1 MDHEN, CDR2 SYDVKM. The CDR3 runs to 11 residues. V lost 5 bases, J lost 12 bases, and 13 bases lay in between. CDR3 nucleotides: TGTGCCAGCAGTGGCGGGACTTTGGACACCTTC. It is translated as CASSGGTLDTF.

The rearrangement joins TRBV18 to TRBJ2-2; D is unclear. Germline V gene lookup returns CDR1 KGHSH and CDR2 LQKENI. The CDR3 spans 14 residues. The V gene lost 3 bases and the J gene lost 3 bases, with 8 bases spanning the gap. The CDR3 sequence: CASSPKADTGELFF. The CDR3, as DNA: TGTGCCAGCTCACCCAAGGCAGACACCGGGGAGCTGTTTTTT.

J is TRBJ2-7 and V is TRBV28; TRBD2 matches 15 bases. The CDR3 totals 13 residues. Per the germline V gene, CDR1 is MDHEN and CDR2 is SYDVKM. With V trimmed by 11 bases and J by 7 bases, 6 bases remained unmatched. The CDR3 nucleotides are TGTGCCTTAGGGACTAGCGGGAGGAGGGAGCAGTACTTC. It translates to CALGTSGRREQYF.

This clone appeared a single time. Other DNA sequences in the sample encode the same CDR3. The J gene is TRBJ2-5, the V gene TRBV7-2; unclear D gene. From germline, CDR1 is SGHTA and CDR2 FQGNSA. The CDR3 runs 14 residues. Trimming stripped 1 base from V and 0 bases from J, with 6 bases between. The chain's CDR3 is CASSLGTDQETQYF. The DNA of the CDR3 is TGTGCCAGCAGCTTAGGCACAGACCAAGAGACCCAGTACTTC.

The genes are TRBV2 and TRBJ1-2, with 9 bases lining up with TRBD1. Germline CDR1 SNHLY, CDR2 FYNNEI. V lost 3 bases to trimming and J lost 5 bases; unmatched junction nucleotides: 7. This CDR3 is built from 15 residues. CDR3 bases: TGTGCCAGCAGTGATGAACAGGGGGCGCGGTATGGCTACACCTTC. Amino acids: CASSDEQGARYGYTF. The full variable domain, completed using reference TRBV2 and TRBJ1-2, is EPEVTQTPSHQVTQMGQEVILRCVPISNHLYFYWYRQILGQKVEFLVSFYNNEISEKSEIFDDQFSVERPDGSNFTLKIRSTKLEDSAMYFCASSDEQGARYGYTFGSGTRLTVV.

The chain is built from TRBV30 and TRBJ1-5; the match to TRBD1 covers 8 bases. The CDR3 extends over 14 amino acids. CDR1 is GTSNPN and CDR2 is SVGIG in the germline V gene (reference sequence). V lost 3 bases to trimming and J lost 0 bases; unmatched junction nucleotides: 1. CDR3 coding DNA: TGTGCCTGGAGCCAGGGGGCTAGCAATCAGCCCCAGCATTTT. Translating gives CAWSQGASNQPQHF.

The CDR3 reads CASSISSRSNQPQHF. The CDR3 coding sequence is TGTGCCAGTAGTATCTCATCGAGGAGCAATCAGCCCCAGCATTTT. The chain links TRBV19 to TRBJ1-5; D is ambiguous. Germline loops: CDR1 LNHDA, CDR2 SQIVND (reference sequence). This CDR3 has 15 amino acids. The V and J ends lost 3 bases and 1 base respectively, with 10 bases between them.

V is TRBV11-3 and J is TRBJ2-7, with D tentatively TRBD2 (5 bases). Per the germline V gene, CDR1 is SGHNT and CDR2 is YENEEA. V lost 1 base and J 7 bases, leaving 8 bases between the germline ends. The CDR3 loop spans 12 amino acids. The CDR3 coding sequence is TGTGCCAGCAGCTTAGTCTCGGGAGAGCAGTACTTC. As protein: CASSLVSGEQYF.

V and J are TRBV6-1 and TRBJ1-5; D possibly corresponds to TRBD1 (6 bases). Germline assignment: CDR1 MNHNS and CDR2 SASEGT. Trimming took off 7 bases at V and 4 bases at J, with 11 bases between the two ends. There are 13 residues in the CDR3. The CDR3 spells CASNPTGNQPQHF. Here the CDR3 DNA reads TGTGCCAGCAACCCCACAGGGAATCAGCCCCAGCATTTT.

The chain combines TRBV9 with TRBJ2-3, with 9 bases identical to TRBD2. The CDR3 contains 16 residues. Germline V gives CDR1 SGDLS, CDR2 YYNGEE. J lost 8 bases, V lost 0 bases, and 10 bases had no gene match. CDR3 DNA: TGTGCCAGCAGCGTAGTGATAGCGGGGGCCCTCTCTACGCAGTATTTT. This gives the protein CASSVVIAGALSTQYF. Full variable domain (remainder filled in from reference TRBV9 and TRBJ2-3): DSGVTQTPKHLITATGQRVTLRCSPRSGDLSVYWYQQSLDQGLQFLIQYYNGEERAKGNILERFSAQQFPDLHSELNLSSLELGDSALYFCASSVVIAGALSTQYFGPGTRLTVL.

The rearrangement joins TRBV20-1 to TRBJ2-1; D gene uncertain. The CDR3 loop spans 11 amino acids. Germline-derived CDR1 and CDR2 are DFQATT and SNEGSKA (reference sequence). V was clipped by 0 bases and J by 10 bases, with 7 bases between them. CDR3 nucleotide sequence: TGCAGTGCTAGAGACCATAGGGAGCAGTTCTTC. It codes for CSARDHREQFF.

J is TRBJ2-7 and V is TRBV25-1; D may be TRBD1 or TRBD2 (5 bases each). Per the germline V gene, CDR1 is MGHDK and CDR2 is SYGVNS. The V end was cut by 8 bases, the J end by 4 bases, with 12 bases between. This CDR3 is 12 amino acids long. CDR3 nucleotide sequence: TGTGCCAGCCGTAGGGGAGAATACGAGCAGTACTTC. Translated, it gives CASRRGEYEQYF.

This chain joins TRBV7-2 and TRBJ1-4; D is undetermined. The CDR3 consists of 17 residues. Germline CDR1 is SGHTA and CDR2 is FQGNSA. The V end lost 5 bases, the J end lost 4 bases, and 20 bases lay between the germline ends. Here the CDR3 reads CASSGEMAGRVNEKLFF. CDR3 DNA: TGTGCCAGCAGCGGGGAGATGGCAGGCCGGGTTAATGAAAAACTGTTTTTT.

The gene calls are TRBV19 and TRBJ1-5; D is perhaps TRBD1 (6 bases). The germline V gene has CDR1 LNHDA and CDR2 SQIVND (reference sequence). Trimming took 7 bases from V and 3 from J, leaving 16 bases between them. This CDR3 is built from 15 residues. As DNA, the CDR3 is TGTGCCAGTATCCAGAGGGGGAGTTTCAATCAGCCCCAGCATTTT. It translates to CASIQRGSFNQPQHF.

V usage is TRBV29-1 and J usage is TRBJ2-7; TRBD1 agrees at 10 bases. This CDR3 has 11 residues. The junction had 0 bases not matched to a gene; V was cut back by 4 bases and J by 6 bases. Germline-derived CDR1 and CDR2 are SQVTM and ANQGSEA. CDR3: CSVGDRGEQYF. CDR3 nucleotides: TGCAGCGTTGGGGACAGGGGCGAGCAGTACTTC.

The chain couples TRBV10-1 to TRBJ1-1, with no clear D. Germline V gives CDR1 WNHNN, CDR2 SYGVQD (reference sequence). The CDR3 has 14 residues. Trimming took 0 bases from V and 2 from J, leaving 7 bases between them. The CDR3 coding sequence is TGCGCCAGCAGTGAGTCGCTTGGTAACACTGAAGCTTTCTTT. This translates into CASSESLGNTEAFF.

The chain is built from TRBV15 and TRBJ2-7; maybe TRBD2 (6 bases). Trimming left V 4 bases short and J 10 bases short, with 11 bases between. The germline gives CDR1 LNHNV, CDR2 YYDKDF (reference sequence). This CDR3 is 11 amino acids long. The CDR3 coding sequence is TGTGCCACCAGCACCCGGGGGTTACAGTACTTC. It is translated as CATSTRGLQYF. Full variable domain (remainder filled in from reference TRBV15 and TRBJ2-7): DAMVIQNPRYQVTQFGKPVTLSCSQTLNHNVMYWYQQKSSQAPKLLFHYYDKDFNNEADTPDNFQSRRPNTSFCFLDIRSPGLGDTAMYLCATSTRGLQYFGPGTRLTVT.

V is TRBV19 and J is TRBJ2-1, with 10 positions matching TRBD1. Germline-derived CDR1 and CDR2 are LNHDA and SQIVND (reference sequence). Trimming cost V 4 bases and J 6 bases; bases outside gene matches: 6. The CDR3 loop spans 15 amino acids. CDR3 DNA: TGTGCCAGTAGTAAGGCCCGGGACAGGGGCAATGAGCAGTTCTTC. Translation gives CASSKARDRGNEQFF. Variable domain in full (rest from reference TRBV19 and TRBJ2-1): DGGITQSPKYLFRKEGQNVTLSCEQNLNHDAMYWYRQDPGQGLRLIYYSQIVNDFQKGDIAEGYSVSREKKESFPLTVTSAQKNPTAFYLCASSKARDRGNEQFFGPGTRLTVL.

The V gene is TRBV19, the J gene TRBJ2-7; D is perhaps TRBD1 (6 bases). The CDR3 has 14 residues. Germline V gene lookup returns CDR1 LNHDA and CDR2 SQIVND (reference sequence). V lost 4 bases and J 3 bases, leaving 13 bases between the germline ends. The CDR3 sequence is CASSTPQGYYEQYF. The DNA of the CDR3 is TGTGCCAGTAGTACCCCTCAGGGGTACTACGAGCAGTACTTC.

This chain uses TRBV28 with TRBJ2-1; D unresolved. Per germline, CDR1 MDHEN and CDR2 SYDVKM. The germline V and J ends were trimmed by 4 bases and 7 bases, with 11 bases remaining between them. The CDR3 sequence is 13 residues long. The CDR3 spells CASSSPLGNEQFF. The CDR3 DNA reads as TGTGCCAGCAGTTCCCCTCTGGGAAATGAGCAGTTCTTC.

This clone was recorded only once. This chain joins TRBV10-2 and TRBJ2-7, with 7 bases lining up with TRBD2. The V and J ends lost 6 bases and 0 bases, in that order; junction bases with no gene match: 14. Germline loops: CDR1 WSHSY, CDR2 SAAADI. The CDR3 covers 17 residues. This chain's CDR3 is CASRGTGGSGSSYEQYF. CDR3 nucleotides: TGCGCCAGCAGAGGGACGGGCGGGAGTGGGAGCTCCTACGAGCAGTACTTC.

This clone was seen a single time. This sequence joins TRBV7-6 and TRBJ2-1; perhaps TRBD2 as D (7 bases). The CDR3 covers 16 residues. Trimming pared 0 bases from V and 7 bases from J, leaving 16 bases between. Germline V gene lookup returns CDR1 SGHVS and CDR2 FNYEAQ. CDR3: CASSLARGEGPNEQFF. The CDR3 region has the DNA TGTGCCAGCAGCTTAGCGAGGGGGGAGGGCCCGAATGAGCAGTTCTTC.

Concerning this clone itself: The sample holds other DNA sequences that translate to the same CDR3. V usage is TRBV6-6 and J usage is TRBJ2-7; D unresolved. Germline CDR1 reads MNHNY; CDR2 reads SVGAGI (reference sequence). V shed 7 bases and J shed 3 bases, with 7 bases lying between them. The CDR3 is made up of 11 amino acids. This chain's CDR3 is CASTAGYEQYF. The CDR3 bases are TGTGCCAGCACCGCTGGCTACGAGCAGTACTTC.

The V gene is TRBV18, the J gene TRBJ2-1; weak D call: TRBD2 (6 bases). This CDR3 is built from 16 residues. V lost 4 bases and J lost 0, with 13 bases in between. Germline V gene sequence: CDR1 KGHSH, CDR2 LQKENI. In nucleotides, the CDR3 is TGTGCCAGCTCACAATATTCCGGGAGCTCCTACAATGAGCAGTTCTTC. Its translation: CASSQYSGSSYNEQFF.

The gene calls are TRBV18 and TRBJ1-4; 7 nucleotides line up with TRBD1. J lost 8 bases, V lost 0 bases, and 9 bases had no gene match. The CDR3 contains 16 residues. Germline CDR1 is KGHSH and CDR2 is LQKENI. The CDR3 region has the DNA TGTGCCAGCTCACCACCGACAGGGATTACGAACGAAAAACTGTTTTTT. Translation gives CASSPPTGITNEKLFF.

The chain carries TRBV18 and TRBJ2-7; no definite D call. Trimming took off 2 bases at V and 9 bases at J, with 20 bases between the two ends. In germline, CDR1 is KGHSH, CDR2 LQKENI. The CDR3 is 15 residues long. The CDR3 is CASSPSGSPSLGQYF. The DNA for the CDR3 is TGTGCCAGCTCACCATCCGGATCTCCTTCCCTAGGGCAGTACTTC.